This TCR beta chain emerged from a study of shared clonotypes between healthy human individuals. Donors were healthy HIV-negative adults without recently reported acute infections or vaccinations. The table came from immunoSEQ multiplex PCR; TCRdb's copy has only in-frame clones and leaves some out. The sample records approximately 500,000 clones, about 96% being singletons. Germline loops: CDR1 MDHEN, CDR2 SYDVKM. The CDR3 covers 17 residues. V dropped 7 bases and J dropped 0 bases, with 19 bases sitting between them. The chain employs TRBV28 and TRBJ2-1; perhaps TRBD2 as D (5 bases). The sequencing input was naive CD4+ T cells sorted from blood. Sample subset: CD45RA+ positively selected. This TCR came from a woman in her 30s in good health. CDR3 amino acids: CASIHSRRRVSYNEQFF. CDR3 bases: TGTGCCAGCATCCACTCGAGGAGGCGGGTCTCCTACAATGAGCAGTTCTTC. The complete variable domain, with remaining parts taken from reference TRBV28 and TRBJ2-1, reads DVKVTQSSRYLVKRTGEKVFLECVQDMDHENMFWYRQDPGLGLRLIYFSYDVKMKEKGDIPEGYSVSREKKERFSLILESASTNQTSMYLCASIHSRRRVSYNEQFFGPGTRLTVL.